The next 22 T cell receptor beta chains were all read from a single sample in a study of Tregs in tolerant kidney transplant recipients (dated by TCRdb to about 2019). Library construction relied on the immunoSEQ multiplex PCR assay. TCRdb took over this immuneACCESS table, retaining in-frame rearrangements with V and J assigned. Such tables are incomplete; in checked studies, under half of the missing clones stem from an unresolved V gene, and the remainder is unexplained. This sample's table has entries for about 48,000 clones. Roughly 0.93% of the sample goes to the ten largest clones. The sample's time point label, decoded: blood sample drawn before combined kidney and bone marrow transplant. The input for sequencing was CD4+ T cells from blood, taken before the transplant. These receptors all stem from a human donor who received a combined kidney and bone marrow transplant.

CDR3 bases read: TGTGCCAGCAGCTTTACGAGCGGGAGGGCCGAG. Residues: CASSFTSGRAE. The full-length CDR3 reads as CASSFTSGRAEQYF. The V and J genes are TRBV7-2 and TRBJ2-7, with 10 bases lining up with TRBD2. The read ends 3 residues early relative to the CDR3; the germline J gene fills the gap. The CDR3 totals 14 residues. V was clipped by 3 bases and J by 6 bases; unmatched bases: 5. Germline V CDR1 and CDR2: SGHTA, FQGNSA. Full variable domain (missing parts from reference TRBV7-2 and TRBJ2-7): GAGVSQSPSNKVTEKGKDVELRCDPISGHTALYWYRQSLGQGLEFLIYFQGNSAPDKSGLPSDRFSAERTGGSVSTLTIQRTQQEDSAVYLCASSFTSGRAEQYFGPGTRLTVT.

To note about this clone: The read halts 3 residues ahead of the CDR3 end, with the missing end drawn from the germline J gene. The rearrangement uses TRBV7-3 and TRBJ2-6, with D perhaps matching TRBD2 (5 bases). Trimming pared 3 bases from V and 1 base from J, leaving 10 bases between. Germline CDR1 SGHTA, CDR2 FQGTGA. This CDR3 has 16 residues. This chain's CDR3 is CASSFLGLSGANVLTF. CDR3 DNA, as far as it was read: TGTGCCAGCAGCTTCCTAGGACTGTCTGGGGCCAACGTC.

Concerning this clone: One end of the junction is discordant with germline, which a read error may explain. The read ends 3 residues before the CDR3 terminus; that terminus is restored from the germline J gene. The chain joins TRBV4-2 to TRBJ2-7, with TRBD1 as a possible D gene (6 bases). This CDR3 has 14 amino acids. From germline, CDR1 is LGHNA and CDR2 YNFKEQ. Here the CDR3 reads CASSQDLRGYEQYF. The part of the CDR3 DNA that was read is TGCGCCAGCAGCCAGGATCTCAGGGGCTACGAG.

CDR3 in amino acids: CASTRQGYTGELFF. The covered CDR3 bases are TGTGCCAGCACCCGACAGGGGTACACCGGGGAG. The gene calls are TRBV7-9 and TRBJ2-2, with 8 bases matching TRBD1. The read comes to an end 3 residues before the CDR3 does, leaving the germline J gene to fill in the end. Germline V gene data show CDR1 as SEHNR and CDR2 as FQNEAQ (reference sequence). The CDR3 spans 14 residues. The junction had 4 bases not matched to a gene; V was cut back by 7 bases and J by 3 bases.

Worth noting for this clone: With the read ending 3 residues before the CDR3 end, the germline J gene is used to fill in that end. V gene TRBV18 combines with J gene TRBJ2-7, with 8 positions matching TRBD1. Trimming at V came to 5 bases and at J to 5 bases, leaving 11 bases not matched to a gene. CDR1 and CDR2 (germline): KGHSH, LQKENI. The CDR3 totals 15 residues. The covered CDR3 bases are TGTGCCAGCTCAAATACGGGACAGGAATACGACGAG. Translation: CASSNTGQEYDE. The entire CDR3 protein is CASSNTGQEYDEQYF.

Worth noting for this clone: With the read ending 3 residues before the CDR3 end, the germline J gene is used to fill in that end. The chain uses TRBV18 and TRBJ1-1; D ambiguous. CDR3 size: 16 residues. CDR1 is KGHSH, CDR2 LQKENI, per germline. Trimming cost V 1 base and J 1 base, with 13 bases left between them. The sequenced CDR3 bases are TGTGCCAGCTCACCACGGATCGGGGAAGGGAACACTGAA. It specifies CASSPRIGEGNTE. The entire CDR3 protein reads CASSPRIGEGNTEAFF. Drawing the rest from reference TRBV18 and TRBJ1-1, the complete variable domain is NAGVMQNPRHLVRRRGQEARLRCSPMKGHSHVYWYRQLPEEGLKFMVYLQKENIIDESGMPKERFSAEFPKEGPSILRIQQVVRGDSAAYFCASSPRIGEGNTEAFFGQGTRLTVV.

Regarding this clone: The CDR3 is cut off 3 residues early in the read; its end comes from the germline J gene. The V call is TRBV30, the J call TRBJ1-3; 7 nucleotides agree with TRBD1. The length of the CDR3 is 14 residues. Germline V gene sequence: CDR1 GTSNPN, CDR2 SVGIG (reference sequence). With V trimmed by 3 bases and J by 0 bases, 2 bases remained unmatched. The covered CDR3 bases are TGTGCCTGGAGGACAGGGACCTCTGGAAACACC. Amino acids: CAWRTGTSGNT. The full CDR3 is CAWRTGTSGNTIYF. Full variable domain (outside the CDR3, taken from reference TRBV30 and TRBJ1-3): SQTIHQWPATLVQPVGSPLSLECTVEGTSNPNLYWYRQAAGRGLQLLFYSVGIGQISSEVPQNLSASRPQDRQFILSSKKLLLSDSGFYLCAWRTGTSGNTIYFGEGSWLTVV.

A note on this clone: The CDR3 end lies 3 residues beyond the end of the read and is filled in from the germline J gene. This chain uses TRBV19 with TRBJ2-3, with 9 bases aligning to TRBD2. After removal of 5 bases from V and 0 bases from J, the junction contained 12 bases not matched to a gene. Germline CDR1 and CDR2: LNHDA and SQIVND (reference sequence). The CDR3 has 18 residues. The CDR3 loop reads CASSSLGSGGLSTDTQYF. Incomplete CDR3 DNA: TGTGCCAGTAGTTCCCTGGGTAGCGGGGGACTTAGCACAGATACG.

Turning to this clone: Read data end 3 residues before the CDR3 end; the end is taken from the germline J gene. The chain carries TRBV19 and TRBJ2-1, with 14 nucleotides matching TRBD2. This CDR3 comprises 18 residues. Germline-derived CDR1 and CDR2 are LNHDA and SQIVND (reference sequence). V lost 6 bases and J lost 3; bases outside the gene matches: 10. The CDR3 is CASSRTSGRRGYYNEQFF. CDR3 DNA (partial): TGTGCCAGTAGCCGGACTAGCGGGAGGAGAGGATACTACAATGAG.

Concerning this clone: The observed sequence ends 3 residues before the CDR3 terminus, with the missing tail filled in from the germline J gene. The chain has TRBV2 and TRBJ2-1; a possible D gene is TRBD2 (6 bases). This CDR3 contains 13 residues. Germline V gene data show CDR1 as SNHLY and CDR2 as FYNNEI. V lost 8 bases to trimming and J lost 8 bases, with 16 bases between them. The CDR3 bases that were read are TGTGCCAGCGGGGACTTCCAAGGGTATGAG. Translated: CASGDFQGYE. The full CDR3 protein reads CASGDFQGYEQFF.

Of note for this clone: The read gets to within 3 residues of the CDR3 end, and the germline J gene fills in the rest. The chain is built from TRBV5-6 and TRBJ2-1; D is undetermined. Germline assignment: CDR1 SGHDT and CDR2 YYEEEE. The CDR3 loop spans 11 amino acids. V was cut by 1 base and J by 7 bases, with 3 bases left in between. The CDR3 sequence: CASSLLNEQFF. Partial CDR3 DNA: TGTGCCAGCAGCTTGTTAAATGAG.

A word on this clone: The read terminates 3 residues ahead of where the CDR3 ends, so the germline J gene completes it. This chain joins TRBV20-1 and TRBJ2-7; weak D call: TRBD2 (6 bases). The CDR3 is 13 residues long. Per germline, CDR1 DFQATT and CDR2 SNEGSKA (reference sequence). Deletions cut 7 bases from V and 0 bases from J, with 13 bases between. CDR3 amino acids: CSGMEGPSYEQYF. The sequenced CDR3 bases are TGCAGTGGGATGGAGGGCCCCTCCTACGAG.

On this clone: The read terminates 3 residues ahead of where the CDR3 ends, so the germline J gene completes it. The chain recombines TRBV5-1 with TRBJ2-1; TRBD1 matches at 7 bases. The V gene end was trimmed by 4 bases and the J gene end by 8 bases; junction bases not matched to a gene: 9. The germline CDR1 and CDR2 sequences are SGHRS and YFSETQ. CDR3 length equals 14 residues. CDR3 bases read: TGCGCCAGCAGCCAAGGGGGCGTAAGGGATGAG. It translates to CASSQGGVRDE. The full CDR3 reads CASSQGGVRDEQFF.

On this clone itself: Coverage ceases 3 residues before the CDR3 finishes, and the germline J gene fills in the end. The V gene is TRBV4-2, the J gene TRBJ2-1; TRBD1 matches at 9 bases. Germline CDR1 is LGHNA and CDR2 is YNFKEQ. This CDR3 is built from 17 residues. The J segment lost 5 bases and the V segment lost 0 bases, leaving 8 bases of the junction unmatched. CDR3 sequence: CASSQEGAGTGNNEQFF. Partial CDR3 DNA: TGTGCCAGCAGCCAAGAGGGCGCTGGGACAGGGAACAATGAG.

Points on this clone: The read falls 3 residues short of the CDR3 end, and the missing part is taken from the germline J gene. This chain uses TRBV7-9 with TRBJ1-4; D is possibly TRBD1 (6 bases). Germline loops: CDR1 SEHNR, CDR2 FQNEAQ (reference sequence). Deletions cut 5 bases from V and 5 bases from J, with 12 bases between. The CDR3 totals 14 residues. This chain's CDR3 is CASSRPGQNEKLFF. The CDR3 bases that were read are TGTGCCAGCAGCAGACCGGGACAAAATGAAAAA.

Concerning this clone: The read ends 3 residues early relative to the CDR3; the germline J gene fills the gap. The genes are TRBV20-1 and TRBJ1-5; D perhaps matches TRBD1 (6 bases). V was trimmed by 2 bases and J by 2 bases, leaving 13 bases between them. Germline loops: CDR1 DFQATT, CDR2 SNEGSKA (reference sequence). This CDR3 has 15 residues. CDR3 protein: CSARRGAGGNQPQHF. The CDR3 bases that were read are TGCAGTGCTAGAAGGGGGGCGGGGGGCAATCAGCCC.

With respect to this clone: The read ends 3 residues shy of where the CDR3 ends; the end is completed using the germline J gene. V usage is TRBV2 and J usage is TRBJ1-3, with D hard to call. Germline CDR1 and CDR2: SNHLY and FYNNEI. Deletions cut 3 bases from V and 4 bases from J, with 7 bases between. CDR3 length: 13 residues. The CDR3 DNA, read in part, is TGTGCCAGCAGTGACTTGTCCGGAAACACC. Translated: CASSDLSGNT. The full CDR3 is CASSDLSGNTIYF.

Remarks on this clone: Read coverage stops 3 residues before the CDR3 terminus; the germline J gene supplies the remainder. The V gene is TRBV18, the J gene TRBJ2-5; no reliable D call. Trimming took off 4 bases at V and 1 base at J, with 10 bases between the two ends. Germline V CDR1 and CDR2: KGHSH, LQKENI. The CDR3 has 14 residues. CDR3 in amino acids: CASSRSGFQETQYF. The DNA read from the CDR3 is TGTGCCAGCTCACGTTCTGGCTTCCAAGAGACC. Filled out from reference TRBV18 and TRBJ2-5, the complete variable domain reads NAGVMQNPRHLVRRRGQEARLRCSPMKGHSHVYWYRQLPEEGLKFMVYLQKENIIDESGMPKERFSAEFPKEGPSILRIQQVVRGDSAAYFCASSRSGFQETQYFGPGTRLLVL.

Points on this clone: The CDR3 end is not reached by the read, which stops 3 residues before it; the germline J gene fills it in. J is TRBJ1-5 and V is TRBV7-2; perhaps TRBD1 as D (5 bases). CDR3 length: 15 residues. The V gene's germline CDR1 is SGHTA and CDR2 FQGNSA. The V gene lost 5 bases and the J gene lost 7 bases, with 18 bases spanning the gap. CDR3 DNA, as far as it was read: TGTGCCAGCAGCCGACCCGGGGGACCGGAGCAGCCC. Translated: CASSRPGGPEQP. The entire CDR3 reads CASSRPGGPEQPQHF.

As to this clone: The germline gene is not matched at one end of the junction; a read error may be the cause. The CDR3 end falls 3 residues outside the read, so it is completed with the germline J gene. The chain couples TRBV6-1 to TRBJ1-5; D remains unclear. This CDR3 contains 13 residues. Per germline, CDR1 MNHNS and CDR2 SASEGT. CDR3 sequence: CASNEGRNQPQHF. The DNA read from the CDR3 is TGTGCCAGCAATGAAGGAAGGAATCAGCCC.

On this clone itself: The read comes to an end 3 residues before the CDR3 does, leaving the germline J gene to fill in the end. This chain links TRBV29-1 with TRBJ2-3; 10 positions agree with TRBD2. V lost 6 bases and J lost 4; bases outside the gene matches: 7. The germline V gene has CDR1 SQVTM and CDR2 ANQGSEA. The length of the CDR3 is 14 residues. The CDR3 here is CSVLAGVNPDTQYF. The DNA read from the CDR3 is TGCAGCGTGCTAGCGGGAGTTAACCCAGATACG.

Remarks on this clone: Read coverage stops 3 residues before the CDR3 terminus; the germline J gene supplies the remainder. The chain combines TRBV2 with TRBJ2-1; unclear D gene. V dropped 10 bases and J dropped 0 bases, with 13 bases sitting between them. The V gene's germline CDR1 is SNHLY and CDR2 FYNNEI. The CDR3 loop spans 14 amino acids. The sequenced CDR3 bases are TGTGCCACCCAGGAGATTAGCTCCTACAATGAG. Residues: CATQEISSYNE. The entire CDR3 reads CATQEISSYNEQFF.